Following are 32 T cell receptor beta chains from one sample sequenced in a study of blood T cell repertoires in COVID-19. Repertoires were generated with immunoSEQ multiplex PCR, while TCRdb's copy carries only in-frame clones and drops some. The profile covers 100,000 to 150,000 clones, with around nine tenths appearing a single time and about an eighth taken by the ten largest. The sequencing sample was made of peripheral blood. The receptors originated from a woman aged 70 to 79 with COVID-19, enrolled during active disease.

This chain connects TRBV6-5 to TRBJ2-7; 7 positions match TRBD1. This CDR3 region has 14 residues. CDR1 and CDR2 from the germline V gene are MNHEY and SVGAGI. Trimming cost V 5 bases and J 2 bases; bases outside gene matches: 6. In nucleotides, the CDR3 is TGTGCCAGCAGTAAAAACAGGGGTACCTACGAGCAGTACTTC. Its translation: CASSKNRGTYEQYF.

The chain has TRBV27 and TRBJ2-1; TRBD2 matches at 11 bases. V shed 5 bases and J 7 bases; nucleotides not matched to a gene: 7. Germline values: CDR1 MNHEY, CDR2 SMNVEV (reference sequence). The CDR3 is made up of 15 amino acids. CDR3 in amino acids: CASSPIAGGPNEQFF. The CDR3 DNA is TGTGCCAGCAGTCCAATAGCGGGGGGGCCGAATGAGCAGTTCTTC.

This clone was recorded only once. V gene TRBV5-1 combines with J gene TRBJ2-7; 9 bases match TRBD1. The germline CDR1 and CDR2 sequences are SGHRS and YFSETQ. The CDR3 is made up of 15 amino acids. V lost 3 bases, J lost 2 bases, and 6 bases stayed unmatched. CDR3 loop: CASSSGTGPTYEQYF. The CDR3 nucleotides are TGCGCCAGCAGCTCTGGGACAGGGCCAACCTACGAGCAGTACTTC.

The chain has TRBV7-9 and TRBJ2-1; 8 nucleotides agree with TRBD1. V gave up 0 bases and J gave up 2 bases; unmatched junction bases: 6. CDR1 is SEHNR, CDR2 FQNEAQ, per germline (reference sequence). The CDR3 length is 17 residues. CDR3 sequence reads: CASSLALDRGPYNEQFF. The CDR3 nucleotides are TGTGCCAGCAGCTTAGCATTAGACAGGGGTCCCTACAATGAGCAGTTCTTC.

This clone was detected a few times. The chain joins TRBV27 to TRBJ2-3, with D tentatively TRBD2 (5 bases). V lost 6 bases and J 1 base, leaving 14 bases between the germline ends. Germline V gene sequence: CDR1 MNHEY, CDR2 SMNVEV (reference sequence). This CDR3 is built from 15 residues. CDR3: CASRKRQAGTDTQYF. CDR3 sequence (DNA): TGTGCCAGCAGAAAGCGGCAAGCCGGCACAGATACGCAGTATTTT.

The J gene is TRBJ1-4, the V gene TRBV7-2; D is unresolved. The germline CDR1 and CDR2 sequences are SGHTA and FQGNSA. With 0 bases removed from V and 5 bases from J, the gap between germline ends came to 7 bases. This CDR3 has 14 residues. CDR3 nucleotides: TGTGCCAGCAGCTTAGCCCCTAACAATGAAAAACTGTTTTTT. Protein product: CASSLAPNNEKLFF.

The rearrangement uses TRBV5-1 and TRBJ2-2, with a tentative D call TRBD1 (6 bases). V was cut by 2 bases and J by 2 bases, with 10 bases left in between. From germline, CDR1 is SGHRS and CDR2 YFSETQ. This CDR3 has 15 amino acids. Here the CDR3 reads CASSFGTPNTGELFF. The CDR3 DNA sequence: TGCGCCAGCAGCTTCGGGACACCTAACACCGGGGAGCTGTTTTTT.

V and J are TRBV23-1 and TRBJ1-6; perhaps TRBD1 as D (5 bases). TRBV23-1 is recorded as an ORF, its role being uncertain. The CDR3 runs to 17 residues. V was clipped by 6 bases and J by 0 bases, with 15 bases between them. CDR3 in amino acids: CASSRTGRSSYNSPLHF. CDR3 coding DNA: TGCGCCAGCAGCAGAACAGGCAGAAGCTCCTATAATTCACCCCTCCACTTT.

The J gene is TRBJ2-1, the V gene TRBV9, with 11 bases matching TRBD2. After removal of 1 base from V and 0 bases from J, the junction contained 6 bases not matched to a gene. The CDR3 runs 18 residues. The germline V gene encodes CDR1 SGDLS and CDR2 YYNGEE. The CDR3 DNA reads TGTGCCAGCAGCGTACTAGCGGGGGGATACCGCTCCTACAATGAGCAGTTCTTC. Its translation is CASSVLAGGYRSYNEQFF.

The chain links TRBV3-1 (or the pseudogene TRBV3-2) to TRBJ2-2; the D gene is possibly TRBD2 (6 bases). The V gene's germline CDR1 is LGHDT and CDR2 YNNKEL (reference sequence). V was trimmed by 4 bases and J by 4 bases, leaving 16 bases between them. This CDR3 contains 16 residues. This chain's CDR3 is CASSPPRSGGTGELFF. As DNA, the CDR3 is TGTGCCAGCAGCCCCCCCCGGTCCGGGGGCACCGGGGAGCTGTTTTTT.

This rearrangement joins TRBV7-3 to TRBJ2-1; tentative D call: TRBD2 (6 bases). This CDR3 spans 17 amino acids. CDR1 is SGHTA, CDR2 FQGTGA, per germline. V lost 5 bases to trimming and J lost 0 bases, with 17 bases between them. For the CDR3, the DNA is TGTGCCAGCAGCCCGAACCCGGGGGTTAGCTCCTACAATGAGCAGTTCTTC. It specifies CASSPNPGVSSYNEQFF.

The chain links TRBV15 to TRBJ2-5; D may be TRBD1 (5 bases). This CDR3 has 16 residues. Germline-derived CDR1 and CDR2 are LNHNV and YYDKDF (reference sequence). The ends were cut back, 0 bases at V and 2 bases at J, with 13 bases in the middle. The CDR3, as DNA: TGTGCCACCAGCAGAGATTTGGGGCGGACGCAAGAGACCCAGTACTTC. Translated: CATSRDLGRTQETQYF.

The genes are TRBV18 and TRBJ1-3; possible D gene TRBD1, 5 bases. Germline loops: CDR1 KGHSH, CDR2 LQKENI. V lost 6 bases and J 4 bases, leaving 16 bases between the germline ends. The CDR3 has 15 amino acids. The CDR3 here is CASSYSQGQGNTIYF. The CDR3 DNA reads TGTGCCAGCTCTTACAGCCAGGGCCAAGGAAACACCATATATTTT.

The chain joins TRBV7-9 to TRBJ2-7; D remains unclear. V lost 4 bases and J lost 3, with 4 bases in between. The CDR3 is 11 amino acids. CDR1 is SEHNR and CDR2 is FQNEAQ in the germline V gene (reference sequence). The CDR3 DNA is TGTGCCAGCAGCTCCAACTACGAGCAGTACTTC. Its protein is CASSSNYEQYF.

The chain links TRBV29-1 to TRBJ1-2, with TRBD1 identical over 12 bases. The CDR3 is 17 residues long. Germline V gene sequence: CDR1 SQVTM, CDR2 ANQGSEA. The trim removed 0 bases at V and 8 bases at J, leaving 13 bases unmatched. The CDR3 loop reads CSVEEGQGARGSWGYTF. CDR3 in DNA: TGCAGCGTTGAAGAGGGACAGGGGGCGCGGGGCTCGTGGGGCTACACCTTC. Drawing the rest from reference TRBV29-1 and TRBJ1-2, the complete variable domain is SAVISQKPSRDICQRGTSLTIQCQVDSQVTMMFWYRQQPGQSLTLIATANQGSEATYESGFVIDKFPISRPNLTFSTLTVSNMSPEDSSIYLCSVEEGQGARGSWGYTFGSGTRLTVV.

The CDR3 DNA sequence: TGTGCCAGCAGGGCTGACAGGATGTCTAATCAGCCCCAGCATTTT. Translated, it gives CASRADRMSNQPQHF. This chain links TRBV7-2 with TRBJ1-5; possible D gene TRBD1, 6 bases. Germline assignment: CDR1 SGHTA and CDR2 FQGNSA. V lost 6 bases, J lost 4 bases, and 16 bases lay in between. The CDR3 length is 15 residues.

This chain uses TRBV6-5 with TRBJ1-2; D gene ambiguous. The germline gives CDR1 MNHEY, CDR2 SVGAGI. The CDR3 is 13 residues long. V was trimmed by 6 bases and J by 6 bases, leaving 14 bases between them. The CDR3 protein is CASRPPGSDGYTF. The DNA of the CDR3 is TGTGCCAGCAGACCCCCGGGGTCGGATGGCTACACCTTC.

This clone was seen a single time. The CDR3 reads CASRREGSSYNEQFF. CDR3 bases: TGTGCCAGCAGGAGGGAAGGGTCCTCCTACAATGAGCAGTTCTTC. The chain couples TRBV2 to TRBJ2-1; weak D call: TRBD2 (5 bases). Germline V gives CDR1 SNHLY, CDR2 FYNNEI. This CDR3 has 15 amino acids. The V end lost 6 bases, the J end lost 0 bases, and 12 bases lay between the germline ends.

V and J are TRBV19 and TRBJ1-5; TRBD1 aligns across 9 bases. The CDR3 is made up of 16 amino acids. Germline V lookup: CDR1 LNHDA, CDR2 SQIVND (reference sequence). V shed 1 base, J shed 7 bases, and the junction held 8 bases outside the gene matches. The CDR3 loop reads CASSIAGDRVYQPQHF. The CDR3 nucleotides are TGTGCCAGTAGTATAGCCGGGGACAGGGTATACCAGCCCCAGCATTTT. The entire variable domain, with the rest obtained from reference TRBV19 and TRBJ1-5, is as follows: DGGITQSPKYLFRKEGQNVTLSCEQNLNHDAMYWYRQDPGQGLRLIYYSQIVNDFQKGDIAEGYSVSREKKESFPLTVTSAQKNPTAFYLCASSIAGDRVYQPQHFGDGTRLSIL.

The genes are TRBV19 and TRBJ1-5; maybe TRBD1 (6 bases). V gave up 10 bases and J gave up 5 bases, with 15 bases separating them. Germline values: CDR1 LNHDA, CDR2 SQIVND (reference sequence). The CDR3 extends over 13 amino acids. CDR3 nucleotides: TGTGCCACCTCAGACAGGTGGGATCAGCCCCAGCATTTT. It encodes CATSDRWDQPQHF.

The chain carries TRBV9 and TRBJ2-3; D unclear. From germline, CDR1 is SGDLS and CDR2 YYNGEE. V shed 4 bases and J shed 3 bases, with 12 bases lying between them. The CDR3 is 14 residues long. The CDR3 region has the DNA TGTGCCAGCAGCCCTTACCGGGTGACAGATACGCAGTATTTT. Translation: CASSPYRVTDTQYF.

This chain links TRBV7-9 with TRBJ1-4, with 7 bases that match TRBD1. Per the germline V gene, CDR1 is SEHNR and CDR2 is FQNEAQ (reference sequence). CDR3 size: 13 residues. The trim removed 10 bases at V and 6 bases at J, leaving 8 bases unmatched. The CDR3 reads CATRQGGHEKLFF. The CDR3 DNA reads TGTGCCACTCGACAGGGCGGTCATGAAAAACTGTTTTTT.

V and J are TRBV28 and TRBJ1-5, with D possibly being TRBD1 (5 bases). With 5 bases removed from V and 4 bases from J, the gap between germline ends came to 12 bases. Germline lookup yields CDR1 MDHEN and CDR2 SYDVKM. The CDR3 has 14 amino acids. The CDR3 DNA follows: TGTGCCAGCAGTATGGACAATCTAAATCAGCCCCAGCATTTT. Translated: CASSMDNLNQPQHF.

CDR3: CASSPPATGEKLFF. CDR3 nucleotide sequence: TGTGCCAGCTCACCACCAGCAACAGGAGAAAAACTGTTTTTT. The rearrangement links TRBV18 to TRBJ1-4; D may be TRBD1 (5 bases). V was clipped by 0 bases and J by 8 bases, with 10 bases between them. Germline V gene data show CDR1 as KGHSH and CDR2 as LQKENI. This CDR3 is 14 amino acids long.

The J gene is TRBJ1-5, the V gene TRBV4-1, with TRBD1 identical over 8 bases. In germline, CDR1 is MGHRA, CDR2 YSYEKL. V gave up 3 bases and J gave up 3 bases; unmatched junction bases: 7. The CDR3 covers 16 residues. CDR3 in amino acids: CASSHGDRSFNQPQHF. The DNA for the CDR3 is TGCGCCAGCAGCCATGGGGACAGGAGTTTCAATCAGCCCCAGCATTTT.

The rearrangement uses TRBV28 and TRBJ2-3; 7 bases align to TRBD1. The germline V gene encodes CDR1 MDHEN and CDR2 SYDVKM. The CDR3 totals 18 residues. V shed 1 base and J 2 bases; nucleotides not matched to a gene: 12. CDR3 coding DNA: TGTGCCAGCAGTTTATCCCCCCAGGGGGTACCACACACAGATACGCAGTATTTT. The encoded protein is CASSLSPQGVPHTDTQYF.

The chain employs TRBV28 and TRBJ2-5, with 14 bases identical to TRBD2. CDR3 length: 18 amino acids. Germline CDR1 reads MDHEN; CDR2 reads SYDVKM. The ends lost 1 base at V and 0 bases at J; junction bases unmatched: 4. CDR3 sequence reads: CASSLSTSGGVHQETQYF. The DNA of the CDR3 is TGTGCCAGCAGTTTATCGACTAGCGGGGGGGTCCACCAAGAGACCCAGTACTTC.

The chain carries TRBV30 and TRBJ2-2, with TRBD1 matching over 9 bases. Trimming cost V 2 bases and J 4 bases; bases outside gene matches: 5. Looked up from germline, CDR1 is GTSNPN and CDR2 is SVGIG (reference sequence). This CDR3 spans 15 amino acids. CDR3 region: CAWSRDRVATGELFF. The CDR3, as DNA: TGTGCCTGGAGTCGGGACAGGGTAGCCACCGGGGAGCTGTTTTTT.

This clone was found a few times. This chain joins TRBV15 and TRBJ1-5, with D possibly TRBD1 on 6 matching bases. This CDR3 has 14 residues. Germline V gene lookup returns CDR1 LNHNV and CDR2 YYDKDF (reference sequence). V was trimmed by 5 bases and J by 4 bases, leaving 12 bases between them. CDR3 sequence: CATSAGQTNQPQHF. CDR3 coding DNA: TGTGCCACCAGCGCTGGACAGACGAATCAGCCCCAGCATTTT.

The rearrangement links TRBV6-5 to TRBJ1-3; D possibly corresponds to TRBD1 (5 bases). Germline-derived CDR1 and CDR2 are MNHEY and SVGAGI. The CDR3 contains 14 residues. V was shortened by 2 bases and J by 2 bases, with 7 bases between the two germline ends. CDR3 coding DNA: TGTGCCAGCAGTTACAAGGGGCCTGGAAACACCATATATTTT. Translating it yields CASSYKGPGNTIYF.

J is TRBJ1-3 and V is TRBV7-9; D is possibly TRBD1 (6 bases). The CDR3 covers 16 residues. The V end was cut by 1 base, the J end by 1 base, with 11 bases between. Germline CDR1 SEHNR, CDR2 FQNEAQ (reference sequence). The DNA of the CDR3 is TGTGCCAGCAGCTTAGTGAGGGGGTGGTCTGGAAACACCATATATTTT. Translating gives CASSLVRGWSGNTIYF.

The CDR3 region is CASSIPGRRNTEAFF. CDR3 sequence (DNA): TGTGCCAGTAGTATCCCTGGCAGGCGGAACACTGAAGCTTTCTTT. The chain uses TRBV19 and TRBJ1-1, with D uncertain. This CDR3 has 15 residues. CDR1 is LNHDA, CDR2 SQIVND, per germline (reference sequence). The ends were cut back, 3 bases at V and 1 base at J, with 12 bases in the middle.